These T cell receptor beta chains were read from a single sample in a study of CD8+ T cells in alopecia areata. Generated by immunoSEQ multiplex PCR, the TCRdb table keeps only in-frame clones and is missing some. This repertoire shows fewer than 250,000 clones, approximately 38% found once; its top ten account for 0.48%. Here the sequenced sample was CD4+ T cells sorted from blood, taken between weeks 30 and 35, from a patient treated with tofacitinib. The receptors were sampled from a human donor with alopecia areata. Both conserved end residues are part of each CDR3. A D gene is named only where the DNA matches it firmly. Not every row has a clone size; where given, it reads once, few, many or a size class.

v_call: TRBV20-1; d_call: TRBD1; clone_size: -; j_call: TRBJ2-3; cdr3_nt: TGCAGTGCCAGAACAGGGGGTACGCAGTATTTT; cdr3_aa: CSARTGGTQYF
v_call: TRBV6-6; d_call: TRBD1; clone_size: -; j_call: TRBJ2-7; cdr3_nt: TGTGCCAGCAGTCCTACCGGGACAGGGTCTGGTGAGCAGTACTTC; cdr3_aa: CASSPTGTGSGEQYF
v_call: TRBV6-1; d_call: TRBD1; clone_size: -; j_call: TRBJ1-2; cdr3_nt: TGTGCCGGATTGGAACCGACGGGACAGGGCTACACCTTC; cdr3_aa: CAGLEPTGQGYTF
v_call: TRBV7-9; d_call: TRBD2; clone_size: -; j_call: TRBJ2-3; cdr3_nt: TGTGCCAGCAGCCTTAGCGGGAGGGCCCCAGATACGCAGTATTTT; cdr3_aa: CASSLSGRAPDTQYF
v_call: TRBV7-9; d_call: -; clone_size: -; j_call: TRBJ1-2; cdr3_nt: TGTGCCAGCAGCCCTATTCAGGGAAACTATGGCTACACCTTC; cdr3_aa: CASSPIQGNYGYTF
v_call: TRBV4-1; d_call: -; clone_size: -; j_call: TRBJ2-1; cdr3_nt: TGCGCCAGCAGCCAAGGGTGGACAGAAGACAATGAGCAGTTCTTC; cdr3_aa: CASSQGWTEDNEQFF
v_call: TRBV29-1; d_call: TRBD1; clone_size: -; j_call: TRBJ2-5; cdr3_nt: TGCAGCGTTGGTGGTCGTAGTAGGACAGGGGACGAGACCCAGTACTTC; cdr3_aa: CSVGGRSRTGDETQYF
v_call: TRBV6-6; d_call: -; clone_size: -; j_call: TRBJ1-2; cdr3_nt: TGTGCCAGCAGTAACCAGGATTCGGATGGCTACACCTTC; cdr3_aa: CASSNQDSDGYTF
v_call: TRBV28; d_call: -; clone_size: few; j_call: TRBJ2-2; cdr3_nt: TGTGCCAGCAGCGCTCCGGGACACCTCACCGGGGAGCTGTTTTTT; cdr3_aa: CASSAPGHLTGELFF
v_call: TRBV7-2; d_call: -; clone_size: many; j_call: TRBJ2-2; cdr3_nt: TGTGCCAGCAGCCCCGGTGGGTCGAGCACCGGGGAGCTGTTTTTT; cdr3_aa: CASSPGGSSTGELFF
v_call: TRBV5-1; d_call: -; clone_size: few; j_call: TRBJ1-2; cdr3_nt: TGCGCCAGCAGCTCCGTGTCAGGGGAATATGGCTACACCTTC; cdr3_aa: CASSSVSGEYGYTF
v_call: TRBV14; d_call: -; clone_size: -; j_call: TRBJ1-1; cdr3_nt: TGTGCCAGCAGCCAGGGCCCGGCCACTGAAGCTTTCTTT; cdr3_aa: CASSQGPATEAFF
v_call: TRBV29-1; d_call: TRBD2; clone_size: -; j_call: TRBJ2-7; cdr3_nt: TGCAGCGTTGGGATGAGCGGGAGTTTCGAGCAGTACTTC; cdr3_aa: CSVGMSGSFEQYF
v_call: TRBV30; d_call: TRBD1; clone_size: -; j_call: TRBJ2-1; cdr3_nt: TGTGCCTGGAGGGGCCAAGGGACAGGGGGAGAGCAGTTCTTC; cdr3_aa: CAWRGQGTGGEQFF
v_call: TRBV2; d_call: -; clone_size: few; j_call: TRBJ1-4; cdr3_nt: TGTGCCAGCAAAGGAGGAGGGGCAACTAATGAAAAACTGTTTTTT; cdr3_aa: CASKGGGATNEKLFF
v_call: TRBV15; d_call: -; clone_size: -; j_call: TRBJ2-7; cdr3_nt: TGTGCCACCAGCAGAGATCCGCCTGCCTACGAGCAGTACTTC; cdr3_aa: CATSRDPPAYEQYF
v_call: TRBV30; d_call: -; clone_size: few; j_call: TRBJ1-5; cdr3_nt: TGTGCCTGGAGAGGGTTGGGGGAAAATCAGCCCCAGCATTTT; cdr3_aa: CAWRGLGENQPQHF
v_call: TRBV2; d_call: TRBD1; clone_size: few; j_call: TRBJ2-1; cdr3_nt: TGTGCCAGCAGCCAGGGACAGAGCTCCTACAATGAGCAGTTCTTC; cdr3_aa: CASSQGQSSYNEQFF
v_call: TRBV6-5; d_call: -; clone_size: few; j_call: TRBJ2-7; cdr3_nt: TGTGCCAGCAGTAGCCTAGGGTCAGGGGTATACGAGCAGTACTTC; cdr3_aa: CASSSLGSGVYEQYF
v_call: TRBV30; d_call: -; clone_size: -; j_call: TRBJ2-2; cdr3_nt: TGTGCCTGGAGTGTCCTAGATTCGGCCGGGGAGCTGTTTTTT; cdr3_aa: CAWSVLDSAGELFF
v_call: TRBV7-9; d_call: -; clone_size: -; j_call: TRBJ1-5; cdr3_nt: TGTGCCAGCAGCACTCCGGGACGCAATCAGCCCCAGCATTTT; cdr3_aa: CASSTPGRNQPQHF
v_call: TRBV2; d_call: -; clone_size: -; j_call: TRBJ1-1; cdr3_nt: TGTGCCAGCACTGAGGGACGGTCGAACACTGAAGCTTTCTTT; cdr3_aa: CASTEGRSNTEAFF
v_call: TRBV18; d_call: TRBD2; clone_size: few; j_call: TRBJ2-3; cdr3_nt: TGTGCCAGCTCACCTATGACTAGCGGGGTCACAGATACGCAGTATTTT; cdr3_aa: CASSPMTSGVTDTQYF
v_call: TRBV7-9; d_call: -; clone_size: -; j_call: TRBJ2-3; cdr3_nt: TGTGCCATTTCGGAAGCACCTCCAGATACGCAGTATTTT; cdr3_aa: CAISEAPPDTQYF
v_call: TRBV30; d_call: TRBD1; clone_size: -; j_call: TRBJ2-7; cdr3_nt: TGTGCCTGGAGCCCTACTACAGGGGGCGCGAAAAAGAGATACGAGCAGTACTTC; cdr3_aa: CAWSPTTGGAKKRYEQYF
v_call: TRBV6-5; d_call: -; clone_size: few; j_call: TRBJ2-7; cdr3_nt: TGTGCCAGCAGTTACTCGAACAGGGCCTTCTACGAGCAGTACTTC; cdr3_aa: CASSYSNRAFYEQYF
v_call: TRBV6-5; d_call: -; clone_size: once; j_call: TRBJ1-1; cdr3_nt: TGTGCCAGCAGTTACGATCGTACAGTCGCTGAAGCTTTCTTT; cdr3_aa: CASSYDRTVAEAFF
v_call: TRBV7-9; d_call: -; clone_size: -; j_call: TRBJ2-2; cdr3_nt: TGTGCCAGCAGCTACGACAACACCGGGGAGCTGTTTTTT; cdr3_aa: CASSYDNTGELFF
v_call: TRBV5-1; d_call: -; clone_size: few; j_call: TRBJ1-1; cdr3_nt: TGCGCCAGCAGCTTGGAGGGGGTTCGGAACACTGAAGCTTTCTTT; cdr3_aa: CASSLEGVRNTEAFF
v_call: TRBV5-1; d_call: -; clone_size: few; j_call: TRBJ2-1; cdr3_nt: TGCGCCAGCAGCTTCAGGGTGGGCTCCTACAATGAGCAGTTCTTC; cdr3_aa: CASSFRVGSYNEQFF
v_call: TRBV11-2; d_call: -; clone_size: -; j_call: TRBJ2-7; cdr3_nt: TGTGCCAGCAGCTTAGTCCAGGGGTACGAGCAGTACTTC; cdr3_aa: CASSLVQGYEQYF
v_call: TRBV19; d_call: -; clone_size: few; j_call: TRBJ1-5; cdr3_nt: TGTGCCAGTAGTATTTGGGGCAATCAGCCCCAGCATTTT; cdr3_aa: CASSIWGNQPQHF
v_call: TRBV7-9; d_call: TRBD2; clone_size: -; j_call: TRBJ2-6; cdr3_nt: TGTGCCAGCAGCTTACGTGGCGGGAGGTCAGCCAACGTCCTGACTTTC; cdr3_aa: CASSLRGGRSANVLTF
v_call: TRBV5-6; d_call: -; clone_size: few; j_call: TRBJ2-5; cdr3_nt: TGTGCCAGCAGCTTGGCTGGGGGGGCGGAGACCCAGTACTTC; cdr3_aa: CASSLAGGAETQYF
v_call: TRBV5-1; d_call: TRBD2; clone_size: -; j_call: TRBJ2-5; cdr3_nt: TGCGCCAGCAGCAGTTTAGGGACTAGCAGACCAGAGACCCAGTACTTC; cdr3_aa: CASSSLGTSRPETQYF
v_call: TRBV6-1; d_call: -; clone_size: few; j_call: TRBJ1-1; cdr3_nt: TGTGCCAGCACCCTGAACACTGAAGCTTTCTTT; cdr3_aa: CASTLNTEAFF
v_call: TRBV25-1; d_call: -; clone_size: few; j_call: TRBJ2-1; cdr3_nt: TGTGCCAGCAGTGAAGGCTATAGCTCCTACAATGAGCAGTTCTTC; cdr3_aa: CASSEGYSSYNEQFF
v_call: TRBV2; d_call: -; clone_size: -; j_call: TRBJ2-5; cdr3_nt: TGTGCCAGCAGTGATGCCGCGTCAAGACAGCCCCAAGAGACCCAGTACTTC; cdr3_aa: CASSDAASRQPQETQYF
v_call: TRBV7-9; d_call: -; clone_size: -; j_call: TRBJ1-1; cdr3_nt: TGTGCCAGCAGGGGGACGGTAAACACTGAAGCTTTCTTT; cdr3_aa: CASRGTVNTEAFF
v_call: TRBV2; d_call: TRBD1; clone_size: -; j_call: TRBJ1-6; cdr3_nt: TGTGCCAGCAGTGAAGTGGGGACAGGCATAACGCCCCTCCACTTT; cdr3_aa: CASSEVGTGITPLHF
v_call: TRBV29-1; d_call: -; clone_size: -; j_call: TRBJ1-1; cdr3_nt: TGCAGCGCGAGGGGTAGTGGAAACACTGAAGCTTTCTTT; cdr3_aa: CSARGSGNTEAFF
v_call: TRBV4-1; d_call: -; clone_size: few; j_call: TRBJ2-5; cdr3_nt: TGCGCCAGCAGCCAGATAGTCTTGGAGACCCAGTACTTC; cdr3_aa: CASSQIVLETQYF
v_call: TRBV30; d_call: -; clone_size: -; j_call: TRBJ1-3; cdr3_nt: TGTGCCTGGAGTTCGGTAGCTTCTGGAAACACCATATATTTT; cdr3_aa: CAWSSVASGNTIYF
v_call: TRBV18; d_call: -; clone_size: -; j_call: TRBJ1-1; cdr3_nt: TGTGCCAGCTCAGACAGCCTGAACACTGAAGCTTTCTTT; cdr3_aa: CASSDSLNTEAFF
v_call: TRBV19; d_call: -; clone_size: few; j_call: TRBJ2-2; cdr3_nt: TGTGCCAGTAAAAGCCAGACAACGACCGGGGAGCTGTTTTTT; cdr3_aa: CASKSQTTTGELFF
v_call: TRBV19; d_call: -; clone_size: -; j_call: TRBJ1-2; cdr3_nt: TGTGCCAGTAGCTCGTATGGCGGCTACACCTTC; cdr3_aa: CASSSYGGYTF
v_call: TRBV30; d_call: -; clone_size: -; j_call: TRBJ1-1; cdr3_nt: TGTGCCTGGAGTGCGGCAGGGGCTGAAGCTTTCTTT; cdr3_aa: CAWSAAGAEAFF
v_call: TRBV30; d_call: -; clone_size: few; j_call: TRBJ2-5; cdr3_nt: TGTGCCTGGAGTACAAACCACGGGGAGACCCAGTACTTC; cdr3_aa: CAWSTNHGETQYF
v_call: TRBV10-2; d_call: -; clone_size: -; j_call: TRBJ1-2; cdr3_nt: TGCGCCAGCAGTGCGGGCCCGAACTATGGCTACACCTTC; cdr3_aa: CASSAGPNYGYTF
v_call: TRBV30; d_call: TRBD1; clone_size: few; j_call: TRBJ1-4; cdr3_nt: TGTGCCGGCCGAGGGACAGGGGCAGAAAGTAATGAAAAACTGTTTTTT; cdr3_aa: CAGRGTGAESNEKLFF
v_call: TRBV25-1; d_call: -; clone_size: -; j_call: TRBJ2-1; cdr3_nt: TGTGCCAGCAGTGATTTTATTGGCGGGAATGAGCAGTTCTTC; cdr3_aa: CASSDFIGGNEQFF
v_call: TRBV18; d_call: -; clone_size: -; j_call: TRBJ2-4; cdr3_nt: TGTGCCAGCTCACCAAATCCGGATGACATTCAGTACTTC; cdr3_aa: CASSPNPDDIQYF
v_call: TRBV7-9; d_call: -; clone_size: many; j_call: TRBJ2-7; cdr3_nt: TGTGCCAGCAGCTTAGCGAGGGGGACCTACGAGCAGTACTTC; cdr3_aa: CASSLARGTYEQYF
v_call: TRBV6-1; d_call: -; clone_size: many; j_call: TRBJ2-3; cdr3_nt: TGTGCCAGCAGTGAACCCAGGGTGGGGGCGCAGTATTTT; cdr3_aa: CASSEPRVGAQYF
v_call: TRBV5-1; d_call: TRBD2; clone_size: -; j_call: TRBJ2-3; cdr3_nt: TGCGCCAGCAGCCCGGGACTAGCGGGGGGCCCAGATACGCAGTATTTT; cdr3_aa: CASSPGLAGGPDTQYF
v_call: TRBV18; d_call: -; clone_size: few; j_call: TRBJ2-3; cdr3_nt: TGTGCCAGCTCACCACCCGGCACTTCGCAGAAAGATACGCAGTATTTT; cdr3_aa: CASSPPGTSQKDTQYF
v_call: TRBV6-1; d_call: -; clone_size: -; j_call: TRBJ1-6; cdr3_nt: TGTGCCAGCAGTGTACCAGGGAGCTCCTATAATTCACCCCTCCACTTT; cdr3_aa: CASSVPGSSYNSPLHF
v_call: TRBV4-1; d_call: -; clone_size: -; j_call: TRBJ2-7; cdr3_nt: TGCGCCAGCAGCCAAGCACTAGACTACTCCTACGAGCAGTACTTC; cdr3_aa: CASSQALDYSYEQYF
v_call: TRBV9; d_call: -; clone_size: -; j_call: TRBJ2-3; cdr3_nt: TGTGCCAGCAGCGTAGGTGGTGATACGCAGTATTTT; cdr3_aa: CASSVGGDTQYF